This T cell receptor beta chain was identified during a study of radiation and T cells in renal cell carcinoma (dated by TCRdb to the early 2020s). About the study as a whole: Samples were obtained from a clinical trial, in which 15 Gy stereotactic body radiation therapy was delivered to primary renal cell carcinomas and nephrectomy was performed 4 weeks later. TCR beta sequencing covered 50 to 55 samples in total, comprising 25 or so tumors and roughly 27 peripheral blood samples. In the approximately 53 samples combined, around 3.7 million unique CDR3 nucleotide sequences were found, encoding about 3 million unique CDR3 amino acid sequences. Study-level results and caveats: An increase in top tumor clonotypes in blood was observed from baseline to 2 weeks post-radiation, followed by contraction by 4 weeks, which was taken to suggest transient expansion of tumor-resident clones. Because pretreatment tumor biopsies were not available, the study could not determine whether clonotypes were already present within the tumor at baseline. Tracking of blood repertoire dynamics stopped at roughly 4 weeks after treatment, with no follow-up past that point. The single-armed trial design could not address effects of radiation dose or scheduling on the TCR repertoire.

This specimen's time point label, interpreted: blood 2 weeks post-SBRT. The sample's treatment or condition label, in plain terms: 15 Gy SBRT to primary tumor, nephrectomy 4 weeks later. To track tumor-enriched clonotypes, serial peripheral blood was sampled from radiation-treated patients at baseline and at 2 weeks and 4 weeks after SBRT. All patients had renal cell carcinoma with clear cell pathology. Genomic DNA for TCR sequencing was prepared using the QIAamp DNA Blood Mini Kit (Qiagen). The analyses included just those samples that passed every quality control check. CDR1 and CDR2, looked up from the germline V gene (reference sequence), are MNHNY and SVGAGI. The CDR3 starts with the cysteine, ends with the phenylalanine, and has 12 residues. Kept here is only the CDR3 DNA, which spans 36 bases and is read in frame from base 1. V sheds 5 bases and J sheds 7 bases, leaving 6 bases between their ends.

TCR beta libraries were generated from genomic DNA with the immunoSEQ kit, following the manufacturer's recommendations. To prepare libraries, a first multiplex PCR with proprietary primers was run, followed by a second PCR that added unique barcodes, and a bead cleanup was done after each round. A positive control reaction and a negative control reaction, both provided in the kit, were run with every batch of samples. The final libraries were assessed on an Agilent 4200 TapeStation D1000 ScreenTape, pooled by volume, and quantified by qPCR. Sequencing ran on an Illumina NextSeq500 with a MidOutput 150-cycle cartridge, using 156 Read1 and 15 Index1 cycles with kit custom primers. The pooled library was loaded at 0.85 to 1 pM, with a roughly 21% PhiX control spiked in. The paper's processing steps were these. Vendor-processed data were analyzed in R, and a clonotype was defined as all T cells sharing the same CDR3 nucleotide sequence. In the clone abundance analyses, frequencies in each sample were normalized to that sample's 10,000 most abundant clones. Public T cell clones, which averaged fewer than five per sample, were excluded before analysis. An abundance difference of at least 32-fold between compartments was the criterion for calling clonotypes tumor-enriched or baseline blood-enriched. Clonotypes expanded or contracted between blood time points were identified with a beta-binomial differential abundance model. The Baroni-Urbani and Buser coefficient was used to measure tumor-blood repertoire similarity, and groups were compared with two-tailed Wilcoxon tests in R. In its TCRdb copy, this immuneACCESS table keeps in-frame sequences only and misses some clones. Where compared with another copy, unresolved V genes explain less than half of these, and the others have no known cause. V and J calls and clone size follow that table, whereas D and trimming were derived from the DNA. Counted in this sample were about 130,000 clones; 70% to 90% of them appeared once. The ten most abundant clones make up 5.5% to 6.5% of the sample.

Turning to this clone: The target of this receptor is not known. No base-level quality is on record; no much larger clone is a single base apart.

The chain is made from TRBV6-6 and TRBJ1-6; tentative D gene TRBD1, with 5 bases matching. The sequences come from blood, collected from a patient whose treatment included radiotherapy and nephrectomy. This TCR was recovered from a woman aged 70-85 years with renal cell carcinoma. This receptor has the CDR3 CASSQGNSPLHF. Here is the DNA: TGTGCCAGCAGTCAGGGCAATTCACCCCTCCACTTT.